This T cell receptor beta chain came from a study of blood T cell repertoires in COVID-19. The CDR3 is 15 residues long. Germline values: CDR1 KGHDR, CDR2 SFDVKD. With V trimmed by 5 bases and J by 5 bases, 6 bases remained unmatched. The repertoire was sequenced with immunoSEQ multiplex PCR; TCRdb's copy has only in-frame clones and lacks some. The data show fewer than 250,000 clones, 83% seen once. The rearrangement uses TRBV24-1 and TRBJ2-5, with 11 bases matching TRBD1. The receptor comes from a woman in her seventies with active or convalescent COVID-19. What was sequenced was peripheral blood. The CDR3: CATSAPDRGRETQYF. CDR3 coding DNA: TGTGCCACCAGTGCCCCGGACAGGGGGCGGGAGACCCAGTACTTC.